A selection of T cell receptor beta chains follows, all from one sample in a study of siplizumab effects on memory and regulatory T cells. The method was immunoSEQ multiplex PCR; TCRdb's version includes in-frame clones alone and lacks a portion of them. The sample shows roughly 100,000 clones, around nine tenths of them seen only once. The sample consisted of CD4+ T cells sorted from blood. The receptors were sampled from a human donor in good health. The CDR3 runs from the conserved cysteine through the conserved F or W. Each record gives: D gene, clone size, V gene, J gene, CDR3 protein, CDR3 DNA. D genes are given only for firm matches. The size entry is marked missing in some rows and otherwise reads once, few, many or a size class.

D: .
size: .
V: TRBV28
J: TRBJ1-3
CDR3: CASSYGQLSGNTIYF
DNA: TGTGCCAGCAGTTACGGACAGCTCTCTGGAAACACCATATATTTT

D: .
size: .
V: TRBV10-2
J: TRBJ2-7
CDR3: CASRGGSSYEQYF
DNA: TGCGCCAGCAGGGGGGGATCCTCCTACGAGCAGTACTTC

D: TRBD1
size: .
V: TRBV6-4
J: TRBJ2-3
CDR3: CASSLRGLSTDTQYF
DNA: TGTGCCAGCAGCCTCAGGGGGCTGAGCACAGATACGCAGTATTTT

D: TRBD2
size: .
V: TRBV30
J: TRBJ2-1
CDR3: CAWSVSVQSGRDNEQFF
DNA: TGTGCCTGGAGTGTATCTGTTCAGAGCGGGAGGGACAATGAGCAGTTCTTC

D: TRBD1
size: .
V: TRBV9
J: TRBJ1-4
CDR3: CASSVGGQGNWEKLFF
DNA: TGTGCCAGCAGCGTAGGGGGACAGGGCAACTGGGAAAAACTGTTTTTT

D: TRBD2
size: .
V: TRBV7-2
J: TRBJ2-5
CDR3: CASSPVGGETQYF
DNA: TGTGCCAGCAGCCCGGTGGGGGGGGAGACCCAGTACTTC

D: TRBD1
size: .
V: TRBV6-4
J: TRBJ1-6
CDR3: CASSDGTGRPLHF
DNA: TGTGCCAGCAGTGACGGGACAGGAAGGCCCCTCCACTTT

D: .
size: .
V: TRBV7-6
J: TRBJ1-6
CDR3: CASSPSHYNSPLHF
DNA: TGTGCCAGCAGCCCAAGCCATTATAATTCACCCCTCCACTTT

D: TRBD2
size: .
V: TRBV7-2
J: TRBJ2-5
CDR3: CASSLASTSGTETQYF
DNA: TGTGCCAGCAGCTTAGCGTCTACTAGCGGGACGGAGACCCAGTACTTC

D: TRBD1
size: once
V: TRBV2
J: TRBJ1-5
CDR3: CASSEGTGGGYQPQHF
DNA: TGTGCCAGCAGTGAAGGGACAGGGGGCGGGTATCAGCCCCAGCATTTT

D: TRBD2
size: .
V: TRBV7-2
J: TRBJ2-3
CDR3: CAGAGGSYRTDTQYF
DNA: TGTGCCGGAGCGGGGGGGAGTTATAGGACAGATACGCAGTATTTT

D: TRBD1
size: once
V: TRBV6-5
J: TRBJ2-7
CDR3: CASSYSTGEVYEQYF
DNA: TGTGCCAGCAGTTACTCGACAGGGGAGGTCTACGAGCAGTACTTC

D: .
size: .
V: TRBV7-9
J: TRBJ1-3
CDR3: CASKLYPRPLSGNTIYF
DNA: TGTGCCAGCAAACTTTACCCGCGGCCGCTCTCTGGAAACACCATATATTTT

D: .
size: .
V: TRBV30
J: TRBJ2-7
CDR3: CAWSLRTRYEQYF
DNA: TGTGCCTGGAGTCTGAGGACCCGCTACGAGCAGTACTTC

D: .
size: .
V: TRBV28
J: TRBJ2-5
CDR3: CASRGGRGQETQYF
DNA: TGCGCCAGCAGGGGAGGTAGGGGCCAAGAGACCCAGTACTTC

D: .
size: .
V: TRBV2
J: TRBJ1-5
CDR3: CATKPGNGNQPQHF
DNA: TGTGCCACCAAGCCGGGGAATGGCAATCAGCCCCAGCATTTT

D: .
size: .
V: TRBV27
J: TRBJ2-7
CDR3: CASSRGTVPYEQYF
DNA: TGTGCCAGCAGTCGGGGGACGGTCCCCTACGAGCAGTACTTC

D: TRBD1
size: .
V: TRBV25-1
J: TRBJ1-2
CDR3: CASKTGTALRPGYTF
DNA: TGTGCCAGCAAAACCGGGACAGCCTTACGCCCAGGCTACACCTTC